Reported below is one T cell receptor (beta chain). Its specificity is unknown. The repertoire was sequenced with immunoSEQ multiplex PCR; TCRdb's copy has only in-frame clones and lacks some. Of tens of thousands of clones in the sample, around 91% were seen once. This CDR3 comprises 13 residues. Germline V lookup: CDR1 SNHLY, CDR2 FYNNEI. The V and J ends lost 7 bases and 6 bases, in that order; junction bases with no gene match: 6. Busulfan-fludarabine conditioning, marrow transplant, and cyclophosphamide on days +3 and +4 were administered. These data come from a study of T cells after posttransplantation cyclophosphamide. Whole-study findings and limits: Recipient CMV seropositivity and CMV reactivation strongly tracked TRB clonality. TRB overlap between skin or GI tissue T cells and blood was limited. Later post-transplant blood repertoires were often dominated by donor CD8+ memory clones.

This receptor was obtained from a male patient between 60 and 69 years old who received an allogeneic stem cell transplant from a related donor and was CMV-positive. T cells may partly derive from the graft donor. V gene TRBV2 combines with J gene TRBJ1-1; TRBD1 matches at 9 bases. The sample was PBMCs, taken around 63 days after allogeneic stem cell transplant with posttransplant cyclophosphamide. The CDR3 reads CASTGQGGPEAFF. The CDR3 DNA follows: TGTGCCAGCACGGGACAGGGAGGCCCTGAAGCTTTCTTT.